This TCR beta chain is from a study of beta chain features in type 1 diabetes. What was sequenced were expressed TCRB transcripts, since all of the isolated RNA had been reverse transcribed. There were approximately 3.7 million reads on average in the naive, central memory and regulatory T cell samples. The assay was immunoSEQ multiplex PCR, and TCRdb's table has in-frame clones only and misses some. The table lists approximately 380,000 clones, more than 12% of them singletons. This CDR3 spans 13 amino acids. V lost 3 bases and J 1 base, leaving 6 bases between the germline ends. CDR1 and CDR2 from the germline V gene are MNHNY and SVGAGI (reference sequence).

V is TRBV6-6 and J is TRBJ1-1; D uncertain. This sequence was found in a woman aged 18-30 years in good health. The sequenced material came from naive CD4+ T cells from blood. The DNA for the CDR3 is TGTGCCAGCAGTTATTCCAAGAACACTGAAGCTTTCTTT. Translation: CASSYSKNTEAFF.